The 7 T cell receptor beta chains in this list originate from one sample, sequenced in a study of shared clonotypes between healthy human individuals. Method: immunoSEQ multiplex PCR; TCRdb's copy keeps in-frame clones and lacks some. Of fewer than 500,000 clones in the sample, around 79% were seen once. Sequenced: PBMCs. The receptors come from a woman between 35 and 50 years old in good health. Some clones in this sample may be carry-over from other donors' samples.

The chain is built from TRBV6-5 and TRBJ2-7; 11 bases match TRBD1. This CDR3 region has 15 residues. The junction had 4 bases not matched to a gene; V was cut back by 6 bases and J by 0 bases. Per the germline V gene, CDR1 is MNHEY and CDR2 is SVGAGI. The CDR3 coding sequence is TGTGCCAGCAGGACAGGGACAGGGGGCTCCTACGAGCAGTACTTC. Translated, it gives CASRTGTGGSYEQYF.

This clone occurred once. The chain combines TRBV6-4 with TRBJ1-1, with D hard to call. V lost 4 bases to trimming and J lost 3 bases, with 12 bases between them. Germline V lookup: CDR1 MRHNA, CDR2 SNTAGT. This CDR3 is built from 14 residues. In DNA form, the CDR3 reads TGTGCCAGCAGTGCTGAAGGGCCGGACACTGAAGCTTTCTTT. Its translation: CASSAEGPDTEAFF.

This chain connects TRBV11-3 to TRBJ2-2; 9 bases match TRBD1. The germline V gene has CDR1 SGHNT and CDR2 YENEEA. This CDR3 has 16 amino acids. V lost 5 bases to trimming and J lost 5 bases; unmatched junction nucleotides: 9. The CDR3 nucleotides are TGTGCCAGCAGCGCAACAGGGGGCTGGGTGACCGGGGAGCTGTTTTTT. Protein sequence: CASSATGGWVTGELFF.

The chain carries TRBV19 and TRBJ2-3, with D possibly matching TRBD1 (6 bases). The CDR3 has 13 residues. Trimming pared 5 bases from V and 8 bases from J, leaving 14 bases between. Germline V gene sequence: CDR1 LNHDA, CDR2 SQIVND (reference sequence). CDR3 sequence (DNA): TGTGCCAGTAGTGTAACAGGGCGAGGTACGCAGTATTTT. This translates into CASSVTGRGTQYF.

The rearrangement uses TRBV6-4 and TRBJ2-1; TRBD2 agrees at 11 bases. Germline V gene lookup returns CDR1 MRHNA and CDR2 SNTAGT. The CDR3 length is 17 residues. V was pared by 3 bases and J by 5 bases, with 9 bases of the junction left unmatched. CDR3 in amino acids: CASSDGLLAGGNNEQFF. CDR3 nucleotide sequence: TGTGCCAGCAGTGATGGTCTCCTAGCGGGAGGTAACAATGAGCAGTTCTTC.

The CDR3: CASSPQGLAGDEQFF. The CDR3 DNA sequence: TGTGCCAGCAGCCCACAAGGACTAGCGGGAGATGAGCAGTTCTTC. This chain uses TRBV7-2 with TRBJ2-1; 13 positions agree with TRBD2. The V segment lost 5 bases and the J segment 8 bases; nucleotides outside the gene matches: 6. Germline CDR1 is SGHTA and CDR2 is FQGNSA. The CDR3 is 15 residues long.

The chain is built from TRBV28 and TRBJ2-7; 8 nucleotides agree with TRBD2. This CDR3 is 15 amino acids long. Germline values: CDR1 MDHEN, CDR2 SYDVKM. The ends lost 6 bases at V and 3 bases at J; junction bases unmatched: 10. The CDR3 region is CASSRSGSKDYEQYF. CDR3 bases: TGTGCCAGCAGCCGGAGCGGGAGCAAGGACTACGAGCAGTACTTC.